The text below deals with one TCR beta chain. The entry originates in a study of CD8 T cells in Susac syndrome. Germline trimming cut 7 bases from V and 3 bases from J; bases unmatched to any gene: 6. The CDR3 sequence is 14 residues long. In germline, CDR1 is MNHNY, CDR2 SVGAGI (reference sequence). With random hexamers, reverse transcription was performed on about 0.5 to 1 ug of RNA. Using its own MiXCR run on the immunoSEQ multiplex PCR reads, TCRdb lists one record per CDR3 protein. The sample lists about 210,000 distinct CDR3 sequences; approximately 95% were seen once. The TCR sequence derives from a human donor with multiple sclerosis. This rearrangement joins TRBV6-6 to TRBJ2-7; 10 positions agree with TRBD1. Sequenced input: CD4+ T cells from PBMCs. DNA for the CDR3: TGTGCCAGCACCGCGGGACAGGGGAACTACGAGCAGTACTTC. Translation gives CASTAGQGNYEQYF.